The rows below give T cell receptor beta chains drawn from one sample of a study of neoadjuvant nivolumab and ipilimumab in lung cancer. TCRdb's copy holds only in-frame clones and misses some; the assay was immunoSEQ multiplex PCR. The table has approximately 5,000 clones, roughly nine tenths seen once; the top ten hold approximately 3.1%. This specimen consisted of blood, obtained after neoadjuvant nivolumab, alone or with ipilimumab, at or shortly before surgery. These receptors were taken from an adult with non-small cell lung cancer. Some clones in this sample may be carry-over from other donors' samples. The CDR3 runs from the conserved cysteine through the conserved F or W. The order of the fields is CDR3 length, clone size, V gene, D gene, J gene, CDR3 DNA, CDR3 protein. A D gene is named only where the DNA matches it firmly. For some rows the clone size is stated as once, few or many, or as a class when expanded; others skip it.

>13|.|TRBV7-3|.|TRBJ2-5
TGTGCCAGCAGCCCAACAGCAACGGAGACCCAGTACTTC
CASSPTATETQYF
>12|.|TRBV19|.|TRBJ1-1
TGTGCCAGTAGTCCCTTTGGTCATGAAGCTTTCTTT
CASSPFGHEAFF
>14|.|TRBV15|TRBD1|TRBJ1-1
TGTGCCACCAGCAGAGCTAGACAGGGCACTGAAGCTTTCTTT
CATSRARQGTEAFF
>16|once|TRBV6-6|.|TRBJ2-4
TGTGCCAGCAGTTACTCGGCCAGGTTAGCCAAAAACATTCAGTACTTC
CASSYSARLAKNIQYF
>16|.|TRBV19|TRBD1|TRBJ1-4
TGTGCCAGTAGGCTTACCGGGACAGGGTGGAGTGAAAAACTGTTTTTT
CASRLTGTGWSEKLFF
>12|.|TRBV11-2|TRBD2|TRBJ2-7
TGTGCCAGCAGCACCTTAGCGGGTGAGCAGTACTTC
CASSTLAGEQYF
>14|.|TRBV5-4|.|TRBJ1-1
TGTGCCAGCAGCTTGCGGGGGGGGGACACTGAAGCTTTCTTT
CASSLRGGDTEAFF
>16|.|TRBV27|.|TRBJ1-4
TGTGCCAGCAGCAACCGGCTCGGACAGCCTAATGAAAAACTGTTTTTT
CASSNRLGQPNEKLFF
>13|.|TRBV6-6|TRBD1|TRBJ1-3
TGTGCCACCCGAGGGACAGAAGGAAACACCATATATTTT
CATRGTEGNTIYF
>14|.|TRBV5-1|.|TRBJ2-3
TGCGCCAGCAGCCCGAAAGCCCCTACAGATACGCAGTATTTT
CASSPKAPTDTQYF
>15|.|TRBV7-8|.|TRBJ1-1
TGTGCCAGCAGCAAGGAAGGTAGGGGAGCCACTGAAGCTTTCTTT
CASSKEGRGATEAFF
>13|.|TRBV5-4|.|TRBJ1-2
TGTGCCAGCAGCTTGAAGGGTAACTATGGCTACACCTTC
CASSLKGNYGYTF
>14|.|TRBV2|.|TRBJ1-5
TGTGCCAGCAAAAAGAGAGATAACAATCAGCCCCAGCATTTT
CASKKRDNNQPQHF
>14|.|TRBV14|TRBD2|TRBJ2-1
TGTGCCAGCAGGGAAGGACTAGTGAACAATGAGCAGTTCTTC
CASREGLVNNEQFF
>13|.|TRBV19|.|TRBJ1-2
TGTGCCAGTAGTATGGACATTGACTATGGCTACACCTTC
CASSMDIDYGYTF
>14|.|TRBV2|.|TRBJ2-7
TGTGCCAGCAGACCCCAGCCAGGGACCTACGAGCAGTACTTC
CASRPQPGTYEQYF
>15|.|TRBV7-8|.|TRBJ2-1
TGTGCCAGCAGCTTCGGGAGTTTGGGATACAATGAGCAGTTCTTC
CASSFGSLGYNEQFF
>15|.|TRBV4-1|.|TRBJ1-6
TGCGCCAGCAGCCGCGACGGAAGGGCTTTTGGGACCCTCCACTTT
CASSRDGRAFGTLHF
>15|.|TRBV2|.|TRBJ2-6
TGTGCCAGCAGTGAAGCGGGCTCTGGGGCCAACGTCCTGACTTTC
CASSEAGSGANVLTF
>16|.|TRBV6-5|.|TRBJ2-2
TGTGCCAGCAGTTACTCTAGACTACGAGGGACCGGGGAGCTGTTTTTT
CASSYSRLRGTGELFF
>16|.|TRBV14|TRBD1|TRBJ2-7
TGTGCCAGCAGCCAACATTGGGACAGGGGGATCTACGAGCAGTACTTC
CASSQHWDRGIYEQYF
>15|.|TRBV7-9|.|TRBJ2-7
TGTGCCAGCAGCAGGCAAGGATCAAGCTCCTACGAGCAGTACTTC
CASSRQGSSSYEQYF
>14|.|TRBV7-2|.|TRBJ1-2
TGTGCCAGCAGCTTAGTGAAGGGGAACTATGGCTACACCTTC
CASSLVKGNYGYTF
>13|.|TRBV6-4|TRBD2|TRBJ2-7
TGTGCCAGCAGTGAGCGGGAGTCCTACGAGCAGTACTTC
CASSERESYEQYF
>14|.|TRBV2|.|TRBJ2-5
TGTGCCAGCAGTGGTAGAAACCTGCAAGAGACCCAGTACTTC
CASSGRNLQETQYF
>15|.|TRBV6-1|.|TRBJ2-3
TGTGCCAGCAGTGATTGGGCCGGCAGCACAGATACGCAGTATTTT
CASSDWAGSTDTQYF
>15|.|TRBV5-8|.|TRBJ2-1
TGTGCCAGCAGCTTGGTCCCTGCTTCCTACAATGAGCAGTTCTTC
CASSLVPASYNEQFF